Each of the 23 T cell receptor beta chains below was sequenced from the same sample in a study of blood T cell repertoires in COVID-19. Sequenced by immunoSEQ multiplex PCR; TCRdb stores in-frame clones only, minus some. The sample yields about 180,000 clones, roughly 86% seen once. Sequences were obtained from peripheral blood. These receptors were collected from a middle-aged man with active or convalescent COVID-19.

The chain uses TRBV30 and TRBJ2-7, with 8 bases identical to TRBD1. The CDR3 spans 11 residues. CDR1 is GTSNPN, CDR2 SVGIG, per germline (reference sequence). V shed 5 bases, J shed 3 bases, and the junction held 0 bases outside the gene matches. The CDR3 loop reads CAWGQGYEQYF. The CDR3 DNA is TGTGCCTGGGGACAGGGCTACGAGCAGTACTTC.

The CDR3 region is CASSYAGPHAGSSYNSPLHF. CDR3 nucleotide sequence: TGTGCCAGCAGTTACGCCGGGCCTCACGCGGGGAGCTCCTATAATTCACCCCTCCACTTT. The chain employs TRBV6-2 or TRBV6-3 and TRBJ1-6; the D is unclear. CDR3 length: 20 residues. The V and J ends lost 2 bases and 0 bases respectively, with 20 bases between them. The V gene's germline CDR1 is MNHEY and CDR2 SVGEGT.

The chain combines TRBV7-2 with TRBJ1-1, with D maybe TRBD1 (6 bases). Looked up from germline, CDR1 is SGHTA and CDR2 is FQGNSA. V was clipped by 1 base and J by 8 bases, with 8 bases between them. The CDR3 contains 12 residues. CDR3 in amino acids: CASSLETGEAFF. The CDR3 bases are TGTGCCAGCAGCTTAGAGACAGGCGAAGCTTTCTTT.

The chain joins TRBV5-6 to TRBJ2-3, with a tentative D call TRBD2 (6 bases). Per the germline V gene, CDR1 is SGHDT and CDR2 is YYEEEE. The V and J ends lost 0 bases and 8 bases respectively, with 22 bases between them. CDR3 size: 17 residues. CDR3 nucleotides: TGTGCCAGCAGCTTGGACCTTAGCGGAACCCTCTTTGGTACGCAGTATTTT. Its protein product is CASSLDLSGTLFGTQYF.

The chain carries TRBV5-4 and TRBJ2-1, with 9 bases lining up with TRBD2. CDR1 is SGHNT and CDR2 is YYREEE in the germline V gene (reference sequence). The junction had 6 bases not matched to a gene; V was cut back by 2 bases and J by 6 bases. This CDR3 is 15 amino acids long. The CDR3 DNA follows: TGTGCCAGCAGCTTAGCGGGGGGACTAACCAATGAGCAGTTCTTC. It yields the protein CASSLAGGLTNEQFF.

The V gene is TRBV9, the J gene TRBJ2-3; 8 bases align to TRBD1. Germline CDR1 SGDLS, CDR2 YYNGEE. CDR3 length: 15 residues. J lost 6 bases, V lost 0 bases, and 6 bases had no gene match. The CDR3 region has the DNA TGTGCCAGCAGCGTAGAACAGGGGGTTGCTGATACGCAGTATTTT. It codes for CASSVEQGVADTQYF.

J is TRBJ2-7 and V is TRBV19, with 8 bases fitting TRBD1. The CDR3 runs 14 residues. V gave up 4 bases and J gave up 3 bases; unmatched junction bases: 5. Germline V gene sequence: CDR1 LNHDA, CDR2 SQIVND (reference sequence). DNA of the CDR3: TGTGCCAGTAGTAAAGGAACAGGGGGCTACGAGCAGTACTTC. Translating gives CASSKGTGGYEQYF.

The rearrangement links TRBV6-6 to TRBJ1-2, with D possibly matching TRBD1 (5 bases). V shed 5 bases and J shed 5 bases, with 18 bases lying between them. This CDR3 spans 15 amino acids. Germline CDR1 reads MNHNY; CDR2 reads SVGAGI (reference sequence). CDR3 in amino acids: CASSGIQGVLYGYTF. CDR3 nucleotides: TGTGCCAGCAGTGGAATCCAGGGTGTACTTTATGGCTACACCTTC.

The gene calls are TRBV24-1 and TRBJ2-7; 7 bases are shared with TRBD1. CDR1 is KGHDR, CDR2 SFDVKD, per germline. The CDR3 has 15 amino acids. The V gene end was trimmed by 3 bases and the J gene end by 6 bases; junction bases not matched to a gene: 10. The CDR3 region is CATSDGDSRVFEQYF. CDR3 in DNA: TGTGCCACCAGTGATGGGGACAGTCGGGTCTTCGAGCAGTACTTC.

The CDR3 loop reads CAITGAPYNEQFF. The CDR3 region has the DNA TGTGCCATCACAGGGGCCCCCTACAATGAGCAGTTCTTC. The gene calls are TRBV10-3 and TRBJ2-1; the D gene is possibly TRBD1 (6 bases). Per the germline V gene, CDR1 is ENHRY and CDR2 is SYGVKD. The V end was cut by 7 bases, the J end by 2 bases, with 9 bases between. The CDR3 has 13 amino acids.

Details on this clone: Other DNA sequences from this sample encode an identical CDR3 as well. This rearrangement joins TRBV7-2 to TRBJ2-6; D gene unclear. Between the trimmed V and J ends, which lost 5 bases and 0 bases, there was a span of 5 bases. This CDR3 comprises 14 residues. Germline assignment: CDR1 SGHTA and CDR2 FQGNSA. This CDR3 reads CASSPNSGANVLTF. Written as DNA, the CDR3 is TGTGCCAGCAGCCCCAACTCTGGGGCCAACGTCCTGACTTTC.

Only one count was recorded for this clone. The chain is built from TRBV11-2 and TRBJ2-7, with TRBD1 matching 8 bases. Germline V gives CDR1 SGHAT, CDR2 FQNNGV. This CDR3 region has 15 residues. V was clipped by 6 bases and J by 2 bases; unmatched bases: 9. The CDR3 DNA follows: TGTGCCAGCAGGCTGGGTGGGACAGGAGCCTACGAGCAGTACTTC. Residues: CASRLGGTGAYEQYF.

The CDR3 sequence is CASSPRADNEQFF. The CDR3 DNA reads as TGTGCCAGCTCACCACGGGCAGACAATGAGCAGTTCTTC. This chain uses TRBV18 with TRBJ2-1; the D is unclear. Per the germline V gene, CDR1 is KGHSH and CDR2 is LQKENI. V lost 1 base and J 5 bases, leaving 6 bases between the germline ends. The length of the CDR3 is 13 residues.

This clone has only a few counts. The chain has TRBV30 and TRBJ2-7; TRBD1 aligns across 7 bases. J lost 6 bases, V lost 2 bases, and 7 bases had no gene match. Germline assignment: CDR1 GTSNPN and CDR2 SVGIG (reference sequence). CDR3 length equals 13 residues. The CDR3 sequence is CAWSNSGGLEQYF. The DNA for the CDR3 is TGTGCCTGGAGTAATTCAGGGGGTCTCGAGCAGTACTTC.

V usage is TRBV5-1 and J usage is TRBJ2-1; 9 nucleotides align to TRBD2. The CDR3 covers 14 residues. The V gene end was trimmed by 1 base and the J gene end by 10 bases; junction bases not matched to a gene: 6. The germline V gene encodes CDR1 SGHRS and CDR2 YFSETQ. This chain's CDR3 is CASSLLAGREEQFF. CDR3 nucleotides: TGCGCCAGCAGCTTGCTAGCGGGGCGAGAAGAGCAGTTCTTC.

V usage is TRBV7-9 and J usage is TRBJ2-7; D perhaps matches TRBD2 (6 bases). Germline V gene data show CDR1 as SEHNR and CDR2 as FQNEAQ (reference sequence). The CDR3 extends over 15 amino acids. V was cut by 5 bases and J by 4 bases, with 18 bases left in between. The CDR3 sequence is CASSGRDSQPYEQYF. The DNA for the CDR3 is TGTGCCAGCAGCGGGCGGGACTCCCAGCCTTACGAGCAGTACTTC.

This clone was seen only a few times. The CDR3: CSVEAGSAEAFF. The CDR3 DNA is TGCAGCGTTGAGGCGGGGTCGGCTGAAGCTTTCTTT. The chain carries TRBV29-1 and TRBJ1-1; D remains unclear. Trimming left V 3 bases short and J 6 bases short, with 11 bases between. The germline gives CDR1 SQVTM, CDR2 ANQGSEA. The CDR3 runs to 12 residues.

The rearrangement links TRBV19 to TRBJ2-1, with 13 bases matching TRBD2. CDR3 size: 17 residues. V shed 7 bases, J shed 0 bases, and the junction held 6 bases outside the gene matches. Germline V gene sequence: CDR1 LNHDA, CDR2 SQIVND (reference sequence). CDR3 residues: CASTGLAGLSSYNEQFF. Written as DNA, the CDR3 is TGTGCCAGTACGGGACTAGCGGGACTGAGCTCCTACAATGAGCAGTTCTTC.

The chain recombines TRBV7-9 with TRBJ1-1, with D maybe TRBD1 (5 bases). The CDR3 length is 15 residues. The V gene's germline CDR1 is SEHNR and CDR2 FQNEAQ (reference sequence). Trimming left V 2 bases short and J 3 bases short, with 13 bases between. The CDR3, as DNA: TGTGCCAGCAGCTTATCCAACACGGGGGACACTGAAGCTTTCTTT. This translates into CASSLSNTGDTEAFF.

The chain carries TRBV3-1 (or the pseudogene TRBV3-2) and TRBJ2-3; 10 bases match TRBD2. CDR1 and CDR2 (germline): LGHDT, YNNKEL (reference sequence). V was pared by 3 bases and J by 4 bases, with 1 base of the junction left unmatched. The CDR3 has 14 residues. CDR3 sequence (DNA): TGTGCCAGCAGCCACGGACTAGCGGCAGATACGCAGTATTTT. Protein product: CASSHGLAADTQYF.

V and J are TRBV5-4 and TRBJ1-4, with a possible D match to TRBD1 (5 bases). This CDR3 is 15 amino acids long. V shed 1 base and J shed 8 bases, with 15 bases lying between them. Germline-derived CDR1 and CDR2 are SGHNT and YYREEE (reference sequence). CDR3 loop: CASSLRMQGNEKLFF. CDR3 nucleotide sequence: TGTGCCAGCAGCTTGAGGATGCAGGGAAACGAAAAACTGTTTTTT. The full variable domain, completed using reference TRBV5-4 and TRBJ1-4, is ETGVTQSPTHLIKTRGQQVTLRCSSQSGHNTVSWYQQALGQGPQFIFQYYREEENGRGNFPPRFSGLQFPNYSSELNVNALELDDSALYLCASSLRMQGNEKLFFGSGTQLSVL.

This clone has a single count. This chain uses TRBV6-5 with TRBJ1-1, with unresolved D. The V end lost 7 bases, the J end lost 11 bases, and 20 bases lay between the germline ends. CDR3 length: 13 residues. Looked up from germline, CDR1 is MNHEY and CDR2 is SVGAGI. The CDR3: CASTAGYRREAFF. CDR3 DNA sequence: TGTGCCAGCACCGCCGGTTATAGAAGGGAGGCTTTCTTT.

The chain couples TRBV6-4 to TRBJ1-6; no clear D. The CDR3 sequence is 15 residues long. Looked up from germline, CDR1 is MRHNA and CDR2 is SNTAGT. Trimming took 3 bases from V and 5 from J, leaving 11 bases between them. Here the CDR3 DNA reads TGTGCCAGCAGTGAATCCGGCGGCAATAATTCACCCCTCCACTTT. Its protein product is CASSESGGNNSPLHF.